The 24 T cell receptor beta chains reported below all come from one sample, sequenced in a study of human T cells and chemical hapten exposure. The time point denotes: patch test 3, about 24 weeks after DPC sensitization. Sample treatment: therapeutic diphenylcyclopropenone sensitization with weekly scalp DPC. TCRdb reprocessed the RACE reads with MiXCR, giving one entry per CDR3 protein. Among 120,000 or so distinct CDR3 sequences listed, approximately 10% were seen once. The sequences come from whole blood, collected in connection with sensitization to the hapten diphenylcyclopropenone (DPC). The receptors come from a woman aged 50 to 65 with alopecia areata. Some clones in this sample may be carry-over from other donors' samples.

In this sample, this clonotype turned up a few times. The V call is TRBV10-2, the J call TRBJ2-3, with unresolved D. Between the trimmed V and J ends, which lost 3 bases and 3 bases, there was a span of 10 bases. There are 14 residues in the CDR3. Per germline, CDR1 WSHSY and CDR2 SAAADI. Written as DNA, the CDR3 is TGCGCCAGCAGTGACTCTCCAGCGACAGATACGCAGTATTTT. Residues: CASSDSPATDTQYF.

This clonotype was seen only a few times. V gene TRBV18 combines with J gene TRBJ2-1, with TRBD2 as a possible D gene (6 bases). This CDR3 is 12 amino acids long. Germline assignment: CDR1 KGHSH and CDR2 LQKENI. V lost 3 bases and J 8 bases, leaving 8 bases between the germline ends. CDR3 bases: TGTGCCAGCTCACCGGGACTCGATGAGCAGTTCTTC. It yields the protein CASSPGLDEQFF. The variable domain in full, with the rest retrieved from reference TRBV18 and TRBJ2-1, is NAGVMQNPRHLVRRRGQEARLRCSPMKGHSHVYWYRQLPEEGLKFMVYLQKENIIDESGMPKERFSAEFPKEGPSILRIQQVVRGDSAAYFCASSPGLDEQFFGPGTRLTVL.

A few counts support this clonotype. This sequence joins TRBV4-2 and TRBJ1-4, with TRBD1 identical over 9 bases. Germline trimming cut 2 bases from V and 4 bases from J; bases unmatched to any gene: 2. Germline-derived CDR1 and CDR2 are LGHNA and YNFKEQ. CDR3 length: 15 amino acids. The CDR3 region has the DNA TGTGCCAGCAGCCAACCGGGACAGGGTAATGAAAAACTGTTTTTT. Translating gives CASSQPGQGNEKLFF.

The chain combines TRBV3-1 with TRBJ2-1, with D possibly TRBD2 on 6 matching bases. Trimming removed 1 base at V and 9 bases at J, with 16 bases between. The germline V gene encodes CDR1 LGHDT and CDR2 YNNKEL (reference sequence). This CDR3 contains 15 residues. CDR3 bases: TGTGCCAGCAGCCAAGTTAGGCTAGCGAAGGGTGAGCAGTTCTTC. Protein sequence: CASSQVRLAKGEQFF.

This clonotype appeared a few times. This sequence joins TRBV7-2 and TRBJ2-7, with 7 bases aligning to TRBD1. CDR1 and CDR2 (germline): SGHTA, FQGNSA. With 6 bases clipped from V and 3 bases from J, the junction kept 11 bases outside the gene matches. CDR3 length equals 15 residues. The CDR3 region has the DNA TGTGCCAGCAGTCTCGCCGGGACAGCGTTCTACGAGCAGTACTTC. It is translated as CASSLAGTAFYEQYF.

This clonotype was seen a few times. The chain couples TRBV20-1 to TRBJ2-3; TRBD2 matches at 8 bases. Germline lookup yields CDR1 DFQATT and CDR2 SNEGSKA (reference sequence). V trimming: 3 bases; J trimming: 5 bases; junction bases outside the gene matches: 13. This CDR3 region has 16 residues. CDR3 coding DNA: TGCAGTGCTAGCCCCGCTTCGACTAGCGATATAGATACGCAGTATTTT. Encoded protein: CSASPASTSDIDTQYF.

The rearrangement links TRBV5-4 to TRBJ2-3; D unclear. Germline lookup yields CDR1 SGHNT and CDR2 YYREEE (reference sequence). This CDR3 is 15 amino acids long. With 0 bases removed from V and 1 base from J, the gap between germline ends came to 9 bases. Written as DNA, the CDR3 is TGTGCCAGCAGCTTGGACAGTAGGGGCACAGATACGCAGTATTTT. Protein product: CASSLDSRGTDTQYF.

This clonotype was seen more than once but under ten times. V and J are TRBV2 and TRBJ1-6; D ambiguous. This CDR3 spans 13 amino acids. V lost 6 bases to trimming and J lost 5 bases, with 8 bases between them. Germline values: CDR1 SNHLY, CDR2 FYNNEI. The CDR3 DNA reads as TGTGCCAGCAGCCCAGCAAATAATTCACCCCTCCACTTT. Encoded protein: CASSPANNSPLHF.

The chain is built from TRBV6-1 and TRBJ1-2; D uncertain. The germline V gene encodes CDR1 MNHNS and CDR2 SASEGT. The CDR3 contains 14 residues. V lost 6 bases, J lost 2 bases, and 13 bases lay in between. CDR3 loop: CASREQTGNYGYTF. The DNA of the CDR3 is TGTGCCAGCAGAGAACAGACCGGAAACTATGGCTACACCTTC.

This clonotype was seen many times. The chain joins TRBV5-5 to TRBJ2-5; possibly TRBD1 or TRBD2 for D (6 bases each). V shed 0 bases and J shed 7 bases, with 10 bases lying between them. This CDR3 contains 13 residues. Germline V gene sequence: CDR1 SGHKS, CDR2 YYEKEE (reference sequence). Here the CDR3 reads CASSLAGAGTQYF. The CDR3, as DNA: TGTGCCAGCAGCTTGGCGGGGGCGGGGACCCAGTACTTC.

In its sample, this clonotype was seen a few times. This chain joins TRBV18 and TRBJ1-2; TRBD1 agrees at 9 bases. Trimming cost V 4 bases and J 5 bases; bases outside gene matches: 17. The CDR3 has 18 amino acids. Per the germline V gene, CDR1 is KGHSH and CDR2 is LQKENI. The CDR3 spells CASSLVDISGTGNYGYTF. DNA of the CDR3: TGTGCCAGCTCACTGGTTGATATCTCTGGGACAGGGAATTATGGCTACACCTTC.

This clonotype was detected a few times. This rearrangement joins TRBV6-5 to TRBJ2-3, with D possibly TRBD2 on 5 matching bases. The germline gives CDR1 MNHEY, CDR2 SVGAGI. The CDR3 has 15 residues. Trimming left V 6 bases short and J 0 bases short, with 13 bases between. The CDR3: CASSSSWTSTDTQYF. CDR3 in DNA: TGTGCCAGCAGCTCCTCTTGGACTAGCACAGATACGCAGTATTTT.

V and J are TRBV6-1 and TRBJ2-7; 11 bases fit TRBD1. V lost 6 bases and J lost 7; bases outside the gene matches: 20. This CDR3 has 18 amino acids. In germline, CDR1 is MNHNS, CDR2 SASEGT. In DNA form, the CDR3 reads TGTGCCAGCAGGTCCGGGACAGGGGGTTGGGGAGGGCCGGGGGAGCAGTACTTC. Translated: CASRSGTGGWGGPGEQYF.

This clonotype was picked up a small number of times. The chain recombines TRBV28 with TRBJ2-1; 10 nucleotides agree with TRBD2. CDR1 is MDHEN and CDR2 is SYDVKM in the germline V gene. Trimming removed 6 bases from V and 5 bases from J; junction bases left unmatched: 4. The CDR3 is 14 amino acids. The CDR3 DNA sequence: TGTGCCAGCAGAAAACTAGCGGGAAACAATGAGCAGTTCTTC. This gives the protein CASRKLAGNNEQFF.

This clonotype was picked up many times. This chain joins TRBV5-1 and TRBJ2-5; D unclear. The V end was cut by 1 base, the J end by 1 base, with 8 bases between. In germline, CDR1 is SGHRS, CDR2 YFSETQ. The CDR3 consists of 14 residues. CDR3 bases: TGCGCCAGCAGCTTGTCGGCCGGCCAAGAGACCCAGTACTTC. Translated: CASSLSAGQETQYF.

This clonotype showed up just a few times. The chain carries TRBV28 and TRBJ1-5; 9 nucleotides match TRBD1. This CDR3 contains 17 residues. Germline lookup yields CDR1 MDHEN and CDR2 SYDVKM. Unmatched junction bases numbered 8, after V lost 3 bases and J lost 2 bases. The CDR3 DNA reads as TGTGCCAGCAGTTTGGGTACAGGGGGCGGTGGCAATCAGCCCCAGCATTTT. Translating gives CASSLGTGGGGNQPQHF.

This clonotype came up many times. The rearrangement uses TRBV9 and TRBJ2-3; 8 nucleotides match TRBD1. V gave up 3 bases and J gave up 9 bases; unmatched junction bases: 9. The CDR3 consists of 14 residues. Germline CDR1 SGDLS, CDR2 YYNGEE. CDR3: CASSAGTGKVTQYF. The CDR3 bases are TGTGCCAGCAGCGCAGGGACAGGTAAAGTGACGCAGTATTTT.

V and J are TRBV4-3 and TRBJ2-7, with D possibly being TRBD1 (6 bases). Germline V gene sequence: CDR1 LGHNA, CDR2 YSLEER. The CDR3 contains 13 residues. V lost 4 bases, J lost 1 base, and 8 bases lay in between. The CDR3 here is CASSRRGSYEQYF. CDR3 nucleotides: TGCGCCAGCAGCCGTAGGGGGTCCTACGAGCAGTACTTC.

CDR3 residues: CASSSRTGRGEQFF. The CDR3 DNA reads as TGTGCCAGCAGTTCGCGGACTGGCCGGGGTGAGCAGTTCTTC. The rearrangement joins TRBV6-5 to TRBJ2-1; a possible D gene is TRBD2 (5 bases). Germline V gene data show CDR1 as MNHEY and CDR2 as SVGAGI. The V end was cut by 4 bases, the J end by 9 bases, with 16 bases between. The CDR3 is 14 amino acids.

V and J are TRBV4-1 and TRBJ1-3; 7 nucleotides agree with TRBD1. Germline trimming cut 4 bases from V and 0 bases from J; bases unmatched to any gene: 6. Germline values: CDR1 MGHRA, CDR2 YSYEKL. The length of the CDR3 is 16 residues. The CDR3, as DNA: TGCGCCAGCAGCCCGGGACAGTTAGTCTCTGGAAACACCATATATTTT. Translation: CASSPGQLVSGNTIYF.

This clonotype appeared many times. The CDR3 bases are TGCGCCAGCAGCTTAATGTCTAGCGGGGCGAACACCGGGGAGCTGTTTTTT. Its translation: CASSLMSSGANTGELFF. The V call is TRBV5-1, the J call TRBJ2-2; 9 positions agree with TRBD2. Germline V gene sequence: CDR1 SGHRS, CDR2 YFSETQ. The CDR3 has 17 amino acids. V lost 2 bases to trimming and J lost 0 bases; unmatched junction nucleotides: 5.

This clonotype appeared a few times. The chain joins TRBV29-1 to TRBJ2-7; D may be TRBD1 (6 bases). Germline values: CDR1 SQVTM, CDR2 ANQGSEA. CDR3 length: 12 residues. V was shortened by 4 bases and J by 1 base, with 8 bases between the two germline ends. The chain's CDR3 is CSVAQGSYEQYF. CDR3 coding DNA: TGCAGCGTTGCGCAGGGGTCCTACGAGCAGTACTTC.

This clonotype was counted only a few times. One base away lies a much larger clone, so this may be a sequencing read error. J is TRBJ2-7 and V is TRBV12-3 or TRBV12-4; D is undetermined. The CDR3 runs 14 residues. In DNA, the CDR3 is TGTGCCAGCAGTTTGAGTCATAGCTCCGACGAGCAGTACTTC. Amino acids: CASSLSHSSDEQYF.

The chain combines TRBV30 with TRBJ2-1; 13 bases line up with TRBD2. The ends lost 8 bases at V and 9 bases at J; junction bases unmatched: 13. The CDR3 runs to 15 residues. CDR1 is GTSNPN, CDR2 SVGIG, per germline (reference sequence). The CDR3 protein is CAGALGLAGYGEQFF. CDR3 DNA: TGTGCCGGAGCCTTGGGACTAGCGGGATATGGTGAGCAGTTCTTC. The full variable domain, in which reference TRBV30 and TRBJ2-1 provide the parts outside the CDR3, is SQTIHQWPATLVQPVGSPLSLECTVEGTSNPNLYWYRQAAGRGLQLLFYSVGIGQISSEVPQNLSASRPQDRQFILSSKKLLLSDSGFYLCAGALGLAGYGEQFFGPGTRLTVL.